The 27 T cell receptor beta chains below all came from one sample that was sequenced in a study of blood T cell repertoires in COVID-19. TCRdb keeps only in-frame clones here, not all; method: immunoSEQ multiplex PCR. The data contain tens of thousands of clones, more than 65% of them singletons. The sequenced sample consisted of peripheral blood. Every receptor here comes from a man aged 60-69 years with acute or convalescent COVID-19.

The CDR3 DNA is TGTGCCAGCAGTTTTGGGGCCCCCAATCAGCCCCAGCATTTT. This sequence encodes CASSFGAPNQPQHF. J is TRBJ1-5 and V is TRBV27; a weak D match, TRBD1 (5 bases). Trimming cost V 3 bases and J 3 bases, with 9 bases left between them. CDR1 and CDR2 from the germline V gene are MNHEY and SMNVEV (reference sequence). CDR3 length equals 14 residues.

This clone was observed once. V usage is TRBV7-6 and J usage is TRBJ2-3, with TRBD2 matching over 8 bases. This CDR3 is 17 amino acids long. V dropped 4 bases and J dropped 3; count of bases not matched to a gene: 12. The germline gives CDR1 SGHVS, CDR2 FNYEAQ. CDR3 in DNA: TGTGCCAGCAGCTCAAGAGCGGGGGCCGCAGTTACAGATACGCAGTATTTT. It yields the protein CASSSRAGAAVTDTQYF.

The gene calls are TRBV3-1 (or the pseudogene TRBV3-2) and TRBJ2-5; TRBD2 aligns across 10 bases. This CDR3 comprises 15 residues. Germline CDR1 is LGHDT and CDR2 is YNNKEL (reference sequence). Trimming removed 4 bases from V and 5 bases from J; junction bases left unmatched: 7. The CDR3 coding sequence is TGTGCCAGCAGCCCCGGGACTAGCGTTGGGGAGACCCAGTACTTC. This gives the protein CASSPGTSVGETQYF.

V gene TRBV3-1 (or the pseudogene TRBV3-2) combines with J gene TRBJ1-1, with TRBD1 matching over 9 bases. Trimming took 1 base from V and 0 from J; bases not matched to a gene: 15. This CDR3 has 20 amino acids. CDR1 and CDR2 from the germline V gene are LGHDT and YNNKEL (reference sequence). This CDR3 is CASSQVRGGTGQALNTEAFF. The CDR3 DNA follows: TGTGCCAGCAGCCAAGTCCGGGGGGGGACAGGGCAAGCCTTGAACACTGAAGCTTTCTTT.

V is TRBV28 and J is TRBJ1-1; 7 nucleotides match TRBD1. Germline CDR1 reads MDHEN; CDR2 reads SYDVKM. V gave up 7 bases and J gave up 1 base; unmatched junction bases: 6. The CDR3 sequence is 14 residues long. The chain's CDR3 is CASNKQGRNTEAFF. DNA of the CDR3: TGTGCCAGCAATAAACAGGGGAGGAACACTGAAGCTTTCTTT.

This chain connects TRBV27 to TRBJ2-1; perhaps TRBD2 as D (6 bases). The V end was cut by 6 bases, the J end by 6 bases, with 21 bases between. Per the germline V gene, CDR1 is MNHEY and CDR2 is SMNVEV (reference sequence). CDR3 length equals 16 residues. The CDR3 nucleotides read TGTGCCAGCAGCTCCCCCCGGACTACCGGGGGCAATGAGCAGTTCTTC. Translation: CASSSPRTTGGNEQFF.

In DNA form, the CDR3 reads TGTGCCAGCAGCCGTTCGGGACAGGGGGTTCTGGAGACCCAGTACTTC. It codes for CASSRSGQGVLETQYF. The genes are TRBV5-5 and TRBJ2-5; 11 bases map to TRBD1. The CDR3 contains 16 residues. Germline V gene data show CDR1 as SGHKS and CDR2 as YYEKEE (reference sequence). V shed 4 bases, J shed 5 bases, and the junction held 10 bases outside the gene matches.

The table lists this clone with a few counts. The chain uses TRBV4-2 and TRBJ1-3, with 10 bases lining up with TRBD1. Germline trimming cut 0 bases from V and 4 bases from J; bases unmatched to any gene: 6. The CDR3 loop spans 17 amino acids. Germline V gene data show CDR1 as LGHNA and CDR2 as YNFKEQ. CDR3 sequence: CASSQDPTGGAGNTIYF. CDR3 nucleotide sequence: TGTGCCAGCAGCCAAGATCCGACAGGGGGCGCCGGAAACACCATATATTTT.

This clone was seen only once. V is TRBV19 and J is TRBJ2-2; 10 bases agree with TRBD2. Germline loops: CDR1 LNHDA, CDR2 SQIVND (reference sequence). CDR3 size: 18 residues. Trimming took 7 bases from V and 4 from J; bases not matched to a gene: 15. CDR3 sequence: CASTQRALAGGFTGELFF. For the CDR3, the DNA is TGTGCCAGTACTCAAAGGGCGTTAGCGGGGGGTTTCACCGGGGAGCTGTTTTTT.

The chain couples TRBV2 to TRBJ2-1; maybe TRBD1 (6 bases). The CDR3 has 15 amino acids. Germline lookup yields CDR1 SNHLY and CDR2 FYNNEI. The V and J ends lost 2 bases and 3 bases respectively, with 11 bases between them. CDR3: CASSENRESYNEQFF. The CDR3 region has the DNA TGTGCCAGCAGTGAAAACAGGGAGAGCTACAATGAGCAGTTCTTC. Supplemented by reference TRBV2 and TRBJ2-1, the full variable domain reads EPEVTQTPSHQVTQMGQEVILRCVPISNHLYFYWYRQILGQKVEFLVSFYNNEISEKSEIFDDQFSVERPDGSNFTLKIRSTKLEDSAMYFCASSENRESYNEQFFGPGTRLTVL.

The J gene is TRBJ2-3, the V gene TRBV3-1 (or the pseudogene TRBV3-2), with TRBD1 as a possible D gene (7 bases). The CDR3 consists of 16 residues. Germline CDR1 and CDR2: LGHDT and YNNKEL (reference sequence). Trimming removed 1 base at V and 2 bases at J, with 13 bases between. The CDR3 region is CASSQAGGRYTDTQYF. CDR3 sequence (DNA): TGTGCCAGCAGCCAAGCAGGGGGGCGGTACACAGATACGCAGTATTTT.

The chain is built from TRBV19 and TRBJ1-5; no reliable D call. Trimming stripped 1 base from V and 7 bases from J, with 11 bases between. Germline CDR1 is LNHDA and CDR2 is SQIVND (reference sequence). This CDR3 region has 14 residues. This CDR3 reads CASSIVSLGQPQHF. Written as DNA, the CDR3 is TGTGCCAGTAGTATAGTGTCCCTCGGGCAGCCCCAGCATTTT.

This sequence joins TRBV2 and TRBJ1-1; 9 bases line up with TRBD1. The germline V gene has CDR1 SNHLY and CDR2 FYNNEI. V was clipped by 6 bases and J by 6 bases; unmatched bases: 11. This CDR3 is built from 15 residues. CDR3 sequence (DNA): TGTGCCAGCAGGCCGAGTATAGGACAGGGGTCTGAAGCTTTCTTT. It encodes CASRPSIGQGSEAFF. Filled out from reference TRBV2 and TRBJ1-1, the complete variable domain reads EPEVTQTPSHQVTQMGQEVILRCVPISNHLYFYWYRQILGQKVEFLVSFYNNEISEKSEIFDDQFSVERPDGSNFTLKIRSTKLEDSAMYFCASRPSIGQGSEAFFGQGTRLTVV.

The genes are TRBV9 and TRBJ2-3; possible D gene TRBD2, 6 bases. Germline V gives CDR1 SGDLS, CDR2 YYNGEE. V was pared by 2 bases and J by 2 bases, with 9 bases between. The CDR3 sequence is 14 residues long. The CDR3 protein is CASSVGGLTDTQYF. The DNA of the CDR3 is TGTGCCAGCAGCGTCGGGGGTCTCACAGATACGCAGTATTTT.

The V call is TRBV7-9, the J call TRBJ1-5; 7 bases match TRBD1. Germline CDR1 reads SEHNR; CDR2 reads FQNEAQ (reference sequence). Losses at the gene ends were 5 bases for V and 3 bases for J; bases not matched to a gene: 10. The CDR3 totals 16 residues. CDR3 sequence: CASSPGETGHNQPQHF. CDR3 DNA: TGTGCCAGCAGCCCGGGGGAGACAGGGCACAATCAGCCCCAGCATTTT. Combining the CDR3 with reference TRBV7-9 and TRBJ1-5 gives the whole variable domain DTGVSQNPRHKITKRGQNVTFRCDPISEHNRLYWYRQTLGQGPEFLTYFQNEAQLEKSRLLSDRFSAERPKGSFSTLEIQRTEQGDSAMYLCASSPGETGHNQPQHFGDGTRLSIL.

The chain has TRBV28 and TRBJ2-3; 9 bases align to TRBD1. The length of the CDR3 is 16 residues. The ends lost 6 bases at V and 2 bases at J; junction bases unmatched: 9. Germline V gene sequence: CDR1 MDHEN, CDR2 SYDVKM. CDR3 amino acids: CASRHTGGPTTDTQYF. Here the CDR3 DNA reads TGTGCCAGCAGGCATACAGGGGGCCCCACCACAGATACGCAGTATTTT.

The table lists this clone with a few counts. The rearrangement links TRBV4-1 to TRBJ1-3; TRBD1 matches 7 bases. J lost 4 bases, V lost 2 bases, and 8 bases had no gene match. This CDR3 contains 16 residues. The germline CDR1 and CDR2 sequences are MGHRA and YSYEKL. The CDR3 loop reads CASSQNRGVGGNTIYF. The CDR3 DNA follows: TGCGCCAGCAGCCAAAACAGGGGAGTGGGAGGAAACACCATATATTTT.

The count of this clone is one. This CDR3 reads CASSELSSGRGTDTQYF. The DNA of the CDR3 is TGTGCCAGCAGTGAATTGAGCTCGGGGCGGGGGACAGATACGCAGTATTTT. The chain couples TRBV6-1 to TRBJ2-3; TRBD2 matches 7 bases. J was trimmed by 3 bases and V by 2 bases; bases with no gene match: 11. The V gene's germline CDR1 is MNHNS and CDR2 SASEGT. CDR3 length: 17 amino acids.

V is TRBV6-2 or TRBV6-3 and J is TRBJ2-7; no clear D gene. The germline V gene has CDR1 MNHEY and CDR2 SVGEGT. The germline V and J ends were trimmed by 2 bases and 2 bases, with 4 bases remaining between them. CDR3 length: 12 amino acids. The CDR3 DNA sequence: TGTGCCAGCAGTTACACTACCTACGAGCAGTACTTC. Its protein product is CASSYTTYEQYF.

Written as DNA, the CDR3 is TGTGCCAGCAGTCGACAGGCCCCCTACGAGCAGTACTTC. Protein product: CASSRQAPYEQYF. The rearrangement joins TRBV6-6 to TRBJ2-7, with D maybe TRBD1 (6 bases). In germline, CDR1 is MNHNY, CDR2 SVGAGI (reference sequence). The CDR3 runs 13 residues. Trimming stripped 5 bases from V and 2 bases from J, with 10 bases between.

The V and J genes are TRBV2 and TRBJ2-3; D might be TRBD1 (7 bases). Germline values: CDR1 SNHLY, CDR2 FYNNEI. V was clipped by 6 bases and J by 5 bases, with 21 bases between them. This CDR3 comprises 16 residues. The CDR3 DNA sequence: TGTGCCAGCAGCCCCCTTGGAGGGGGCGCGGGAGATACGCAGTATTTT. It codes for CASSPLGGGAGDTQYF.

The V gene is TRBV12-5, the J gene TRBJ1-1; D perhaps matches TRBD1 (6 bases). Germline V gives CDR1 LGHNT, CDR2 FRNRAP. Trimming shortened V by 6 bases and J by 3 bases, and 11 bases separated the two germline ends. The CDR3 runs to 13 residues. The CDR3 coding sequence is TGTGCTAGTGGCACAACAGGGTACACTGAAGCTTTCTTT. Translating it yields CASGTTGYTEAFF.

This clone appeared a single time. This chain uses TRBV18 with TRBJ1-6; D possibly corresponds to TRBD1 (5 bases). Germline V gene data show CDR1 as KGHSH and CDR2 as LQKENI. The CDR3 is 15 amino acids. The V gene lost 0 bases and the J gene lost 7 bases, with 10 bases spanning the gap. CDR3: CASSPPSGGNSPLHF. Written as DNA, the CDR3 is TGTGCCAGCTCACCACCGTCGGGGGGAAATTCACCCCTCCACTTT.

The chain carries TRBV7-8 and TRBJ2-1, with D unresolved. This CDR3 has 12 residues. The ends were cut back, 5 bases at V and 4 bases at J, with 6 bases in the middle. CDR1 SGHVS and CDR2 FQNEAQ come from the germline V gene. The CDR3 loop is CASSHGYNEQFF. The DNA of the CDR3 is TGTGCCAGCAGCCACGGGTACAATGAGCAGTTCTTC.

The CDR3 sequence is CASSPTGEGTDTQYF. Here the CDR3 DNA reads TGTGCCAGCAGTCCGACAGGGGAAGGCACAGATACGCAGTATTTT. The gene calls are TRBV6-5 and TRBJ2-3, with 8 positions matching TRBD1. The CDR3 runs to 15 residues. The V gene's germline CDR1 is MNHEY and CDR2 SVGAGI. Trimming took 5 bases from V and 1 from J; bases not matched to a gene: 5.

V and J are TRBV6-5 and TRBJ1-5; TRBD1 agrees at 9 bases. V shed 3 bases and J 6 bases; nucleotides not matched to a gene: 3. CDR1 and CDR2 (germline): MNHEY, SVGAGI. The CDR3 totals 14 residues. The CDR3 region is CASSYEQGAQPQHF. The CDR3 region has the DNA TGTGCCAGCAGTTATGAACAGGGGGCTCAGCCCCAGCATTTT.

The chain has TRBV18 and TRBJ1-1; the match to TRBD1 covers 8 bases. This CDR3 is 14 amino acids long. The V gene's germline CDR1 is KGHSH and CDR2 LQKENI. V lost 2 bases and J lost 4; bases outside the gene matches: 3. CDR3 residues: CASSPWTGSTEAFF. The DNA for the CDR3 is TGTGCCAGCTCACCATGGACAGGGTCCACTGAAGCTTTCTTT.